The clone carrying this T cell receptor beta chain was observed at least ten times. What it recognizes is unknown. In TCRdb, the 5' RACE reads were re-called with MiXCR into one record per CDR3 protein. Of about 240,000 distinct CDR3 sequences in the sample, approximately 3.6% were seen once. This sample was taken from a study of T cells after yellow fever vaccination. Trimming removed 4 bases from V and 0 bases from J, with 19 bases in between. Germline CDR1 is MDHEN and CDR2 is SYDVKM. CDR3 length: 18 residues. Study findings and constraints: Contamination by abundant bulk-population clonotypes could be present in FACS-sorted repertoires.

This material consisted of PBMCs, taken 15 days after the yellow fever booster vaccination. The clonotype comes from a man aged 18-30 years who received the YFV17D yellow fever vaccine. The chain is built from TRBV28 and TRBJ2-4; perhaps TRBD1 as D (5 bases). The DNA of the CDR3 is TGTGCCAGCAGTTCCCCAGGGTCTCCTATTCTAGCCAAAAACATTCAGTACTTC. As protein: CASSSPGSPILAKNIQYF.